Presented here are 15 T cell receptor beta chains from one specimen sequenced in a study of blood T cells in healthy people across ages. Then a second PCR, running roughly 7 to 11 cycles, was carried out with a sample-barcoded 5' primer and a J-beta primer mix. TCRdb redid the calling of the 5' RACE reads with MiXCR, one entry per CDR3 protein. The table lists about 800,000 distinct CDR3 sequences, roughly 25% of them singletons. In addition, the sample was reused for a study of T cells of mothers and their children.

The material sequenced was blood. These receptors all stem from a boy aged 5-17 years in good health.

The chain couples TRBV10-3 to TRBJ2-1; 7 nucleotides match TRBD2. Germline V gene data show CDR1 as ENHRY and CDR2 as SYGVKD. This CDR3 is built from 11 residues. V gave up 7 bases and J gave up 11 bases; unmatched junction bases: 5. The CDR3 nucleotides read TGTGCCATCAAAGAGCGGGACCAGCAGTTCTTC. Protein product: CAIKERDQQFF.

This rearrangement joins TRBV10-3 to TRBJ1-1; tentative D call: TRBD1 (6 bases). Looked up from germline, CDR1 is ENHRY and CDR2 is SYGVKD. The germline V and J ends were trimmed by 8 bases and 0 bases, with 19 bases remaining between them. The CDR3 totals 16 residues. CDR3 sequence: CAIRAGATNMNTEAFF. The CDR3 bases are TGTGCCATCCGGGCAGGGGCCACTAACATGAACACTGAAGCTTTCTTT.

The chain uses TRBV27 and TRBJ2-7; 9 bases line up with TRBD1. The CDR3 contains 14 residues. Germline values: CDR1 MNHEY, CDR2 SMNVEV (reference sequence). With 8 bases clipped from V and 9 bases from J, the junction kept 14 bases outside the gene matches. CDR3 in DNA: TGTGCCAGCGGATTGACAGGGGGAGCCGGGGGGCAGTACTTC. Residues: CASGLTGGAGGQYF.

The V call is TRBV7-2, the J call TRBJ1-4; 11 bases are shared with TRBD1. V dropped 4 bases and J dropped 10; count of bases not matched to a gene: 11. This CDR3 is built from 16 residues. The germline V gene encodes CDR1 SGHTA and CDR2 FQGNSA. CDR3 nucleotides: TGTGCCAGCAGCTCTTCAGGACAGGGGGCGCGAGGAAAACTGTTTTTT. Its protein product is CASSSSGQGARGKLFF.

This clonotype was counted a few times. V usage is TRBV12-3 or TRBV12-4 and J usage is TRBJ2-7; D perhaps matches TRBD2 (6 bases). The CDR3 is 13 amino acids. The germline V and J ends were trimmed by 3 bases and 4 bases, with 10 bases remaining between them. The CDR3 DNA follows: TGTGCCAGCAGTTTTGGAGGGGAGTACGAGCAGTACTTC. Translation: CASSFGGEYEQYF.

The chain joins TRBV7-2 to TRBJ2-5; 14 bases agree with TRBD2. The J segment lost 5 bases and the V segment lost 6 bases, leaving 8 bases of the junction unmatched. This CDR3 is 16 amino acids long. Germline V CDR1 and CDR2: SGHTA, FQGNSA. The CDR3 DNA sequence: TGTGCCAGCAGTAGACTAGCGGGAGGGCCTCCGGAGACCCAGTACTTC. Translation gives CASSRLAGGPPETQYF.

CDR3 nucleotides: TGTGCCAGCAGTGACAGGGGCGGGGAGCTGTTTTTT. It encodes CASSDRGGELFF. The chain combines TRBV2 with TRBJ2-2, with D possibly being TRBD1 (6 bases). Germline V gene data show CDR1 as SNHLY and CDR2 as FYNNEI. Trimming removed 3 bases at V and 7 bases at J, with 6 bases between. The CDR3 length is 12 residues.

This chain uses TRBV20-1 with TRBJ2-1; TRBD2 agrees at 10 bases. CDR1 and CDR2 (germline): DFQATT, SNEGSKA (reference sequence). The length of the CDR3 is 12 residues. V was clipped by 5 bases and J by 13 bases; unmatched bases: 8. CDR3 in DNA: TGCAGTGCTCCCCTAGCGGGAGTCATCCAGTTCTTC. As protein: CSAPLAGVIQFF.

This clonotype showed up just once. Given the absence of the conserved phenylalanine or tryptophan at the CDR3 end, a read error is likely. Because the CDR3's place on the DNA is in doubt, the DNA is left out and the CDR3 is given as listed by TCRdb. This chain connects TRBV29-1 to TRBJ2-3; the table assigns TRBD1, which was not confirmed against the DNA. The CDR3 comprises 15 residues, both ends counted. Per germline, CDR1 SQVTM and CDR2 ANQGSEA. This chain's CDR3 is CSVAGFSRVTDTQYL.

The rearrangement uses TRBV7-2 and TRBJ2-5; a weak D match, TRBD1 (6 bases). Trimming left V 5 bases short and J 9 bases short, with 16 bases between. The CDR3 length is 13 residues. The V gene's germline CDR1 is SGHTA and CDR2 FQGNSA. The CDR3 DNA reads TGTGCCAGCAGCCCAGGGGTCCAGATGGCCCAGTACTTC. Translating gives CASSPGVQMAQYF.

The J gene is TRBJ2-5, the V gene TRBV27; no clear D gene. The J call may not be correct, given that the DNA end is closer to TRBJ2-7. CDR3 size: 14 residues. Germline CDR1 and CDR2: MNHEY and SMNVEV (reference sequence). DNA for the CDR3: TGTGCCACATCCAACAGCCGACTGCCCTACGAGCAGTACTTC. The encoded protein is CATSNSRLPYEQYF.

This clonotype was observed many times. The gene calls are TRBV7-8 and TRBJ2-5; TRBD1 agrees at 7 bases. Germline V gene sequence: CDR1 SGHVS, CDR2 FQNEAQ. The CDR3 extends over 14 amino acids. The V segment lost 5 bases and the J segment 2 bases; nucleotides outside the gene matches: 5. The CDR3 loop reads CASSPNRGQETQYF. The CDR3 DNA reads as TGTGCCAGCAGCCCGAACAGGGGTCAAGAGACCCAGTACTTC. Based on the CDR3 plus reference TRBV7-8 and TRBJ2-5, the full variable domain is GAGVSQSPRYKVAKRGQDVALRCDPISGHVSLFWYQQALGQGPEFLTYFQNEAQLDKSGLPSDRFFAERPEGSVSTLKIQRTQQEDSAVYLCASSPNRGQETQYFGPGTRLLVL.

The V call is TRBV20-1, the J call TRBJ2-5; D is uncertain. This CDR3 is 17 amino acids long. CDR1 and CDR2 from the germline V gene are DFQATT and SNEGSKA (reference sequence). V was pared by 0 bases and J by 0 bases, with 17 bases between. This CDR3 is CSARDPVLYSYQETQYF. The CDR3 region has the DNA TGCAGTGCTAGAGATCCTGTACTTTATAGCTACCAAGAGACCCAGTACTTC.

This sequence joins TRBV28 and TRBJ2-7; D may match TRBD1 or TRBD2 (5 bases each). CDR1 is MDHEN, CDR2 SYDVKM, per germline. The CDR3 is 14 amino acids. The V and J ends lost 6 bases and 7 bases respectively, with 19 bases between them. This chain's CDR3 is CASRIRGSLGEQYF. The CDR3 DNA reads as TGTGCCAGCAGAATCCGGGGCAGTTTGGGGGAGCAGTACTTC.

The chain couples TRBV7-9 to TRBJ2-1; D is uncertain. V lost 5 bases, J lost 7 bases, and 15 bases lay in between. The CDR3 runs 14 residues. CDR1 and CDR2 (germline): SEHNR, FQNEAQ (reference sequence). The CDR3: CASSQVSPENEQFF. CDR3 nucleotide sequence: TGTGCCAGCAGCCAAGTCAGCCCGGAAAATGAGCAGTTCTTC.